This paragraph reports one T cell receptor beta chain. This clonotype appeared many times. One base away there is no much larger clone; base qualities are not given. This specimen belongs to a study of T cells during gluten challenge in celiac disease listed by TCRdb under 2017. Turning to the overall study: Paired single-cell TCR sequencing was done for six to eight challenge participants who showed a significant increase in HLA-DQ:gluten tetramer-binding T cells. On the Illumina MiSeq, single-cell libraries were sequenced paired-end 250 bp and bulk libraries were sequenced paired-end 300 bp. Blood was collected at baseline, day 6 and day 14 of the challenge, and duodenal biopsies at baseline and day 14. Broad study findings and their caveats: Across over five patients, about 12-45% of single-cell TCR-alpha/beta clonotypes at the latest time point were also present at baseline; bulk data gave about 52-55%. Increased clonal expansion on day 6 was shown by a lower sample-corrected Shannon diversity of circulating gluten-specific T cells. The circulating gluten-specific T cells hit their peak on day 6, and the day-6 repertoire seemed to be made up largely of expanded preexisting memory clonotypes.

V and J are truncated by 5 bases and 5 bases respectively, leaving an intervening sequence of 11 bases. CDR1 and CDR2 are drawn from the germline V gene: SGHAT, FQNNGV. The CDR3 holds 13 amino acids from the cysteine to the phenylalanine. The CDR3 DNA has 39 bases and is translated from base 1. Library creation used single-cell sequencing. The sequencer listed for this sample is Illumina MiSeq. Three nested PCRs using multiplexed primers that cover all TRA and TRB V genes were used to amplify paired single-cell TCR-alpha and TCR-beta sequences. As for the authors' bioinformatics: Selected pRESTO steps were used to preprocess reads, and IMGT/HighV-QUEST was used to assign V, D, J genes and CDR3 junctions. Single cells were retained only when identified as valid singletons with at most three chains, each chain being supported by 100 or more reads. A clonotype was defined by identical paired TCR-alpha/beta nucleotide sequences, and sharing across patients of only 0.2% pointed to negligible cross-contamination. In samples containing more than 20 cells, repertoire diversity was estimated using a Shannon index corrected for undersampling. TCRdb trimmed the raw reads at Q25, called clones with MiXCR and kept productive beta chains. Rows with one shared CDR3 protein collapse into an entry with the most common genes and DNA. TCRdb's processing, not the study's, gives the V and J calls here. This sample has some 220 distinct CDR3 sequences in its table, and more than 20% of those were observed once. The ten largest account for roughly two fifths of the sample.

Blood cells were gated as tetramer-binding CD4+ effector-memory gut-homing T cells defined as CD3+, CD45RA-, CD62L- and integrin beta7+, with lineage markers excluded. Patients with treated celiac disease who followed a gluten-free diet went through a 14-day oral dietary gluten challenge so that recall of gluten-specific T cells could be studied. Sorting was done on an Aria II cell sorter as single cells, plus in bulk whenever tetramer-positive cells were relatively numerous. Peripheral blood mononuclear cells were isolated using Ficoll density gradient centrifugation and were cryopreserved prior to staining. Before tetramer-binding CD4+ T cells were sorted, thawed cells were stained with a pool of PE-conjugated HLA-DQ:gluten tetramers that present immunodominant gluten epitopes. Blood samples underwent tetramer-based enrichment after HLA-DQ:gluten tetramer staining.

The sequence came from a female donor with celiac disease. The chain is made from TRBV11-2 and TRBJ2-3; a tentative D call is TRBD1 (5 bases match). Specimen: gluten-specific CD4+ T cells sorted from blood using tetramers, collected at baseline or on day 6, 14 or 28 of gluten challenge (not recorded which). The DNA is TGTGCCAGCAGCGCCACAGGCCGAGATACGCAGTATTTT. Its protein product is CASSATGRDTQYF.